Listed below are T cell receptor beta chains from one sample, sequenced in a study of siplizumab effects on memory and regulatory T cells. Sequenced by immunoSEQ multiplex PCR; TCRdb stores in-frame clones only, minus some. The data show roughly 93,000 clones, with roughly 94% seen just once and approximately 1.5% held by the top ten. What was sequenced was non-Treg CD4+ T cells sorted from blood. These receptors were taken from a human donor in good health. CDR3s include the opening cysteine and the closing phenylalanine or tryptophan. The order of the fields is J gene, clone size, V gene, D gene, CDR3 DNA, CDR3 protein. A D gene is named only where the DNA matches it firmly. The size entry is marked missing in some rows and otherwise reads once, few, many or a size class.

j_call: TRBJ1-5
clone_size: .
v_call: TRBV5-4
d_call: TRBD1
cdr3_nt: TGTGCCAGCAGCACAGGACAGGGCGGGAGCAATCAGCCCCAGCATTTT
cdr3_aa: CASSTGQGGSNQPQHF

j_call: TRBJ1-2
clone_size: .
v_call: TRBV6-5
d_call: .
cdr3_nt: TGTGCCAGCAGTTACACGGACACTTATGGCTACACCTTC
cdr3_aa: CASSYTDTYGYTF

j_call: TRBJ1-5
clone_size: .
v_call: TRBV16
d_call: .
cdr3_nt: TGTGCCAGCAGCCGCCAGTATCAGCCCCAGCATTTT
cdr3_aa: CASSRQYQPQHF

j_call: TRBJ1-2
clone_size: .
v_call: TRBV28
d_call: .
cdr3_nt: TGTGCCAGCACAGCGGGCATCCATGGCTACACCTTC
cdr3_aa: CASTAGIHGYTF

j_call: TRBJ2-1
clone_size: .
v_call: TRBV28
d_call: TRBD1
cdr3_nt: TGTGCCAGCAGTTCGCCAGGGGGTCAGGAAGGAATTTACAATGAGCAGTTCTTC
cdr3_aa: CASSSPGGQEGIYNEQFF

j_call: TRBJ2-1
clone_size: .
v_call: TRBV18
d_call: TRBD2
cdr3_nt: TGTGCCAGCTCCCAGAGCGGGACCTACAATGAGCAGTTCTTC
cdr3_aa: CASSQSGTYNEQFF

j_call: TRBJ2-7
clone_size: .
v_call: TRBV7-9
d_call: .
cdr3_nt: TGTGCCAGCAGCCCCCCGGGACAAGCCTACGAGCAGTACTTC
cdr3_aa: CASSPPGQAYEQYF

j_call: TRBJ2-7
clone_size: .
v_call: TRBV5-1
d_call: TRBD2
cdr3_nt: TGCGCCAGCAGCGCGGGAGTAACGTCCTACGAGCAGTACTTC
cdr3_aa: CASSAGVTSYEQYF

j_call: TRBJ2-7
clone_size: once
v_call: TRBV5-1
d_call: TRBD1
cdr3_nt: TGCGCCAGCAGCTCCGGGACAGGGGCTGGGAAAACCTACGAGCAGTACTTC
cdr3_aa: CASSSGTGAGKTYEQYF

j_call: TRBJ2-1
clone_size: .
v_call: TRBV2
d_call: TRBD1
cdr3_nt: TGTGCCAGCAGACTAATAACAGGGGGTGGTGAGCAGTTCTTC
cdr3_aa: CASRLITGGGEQFF

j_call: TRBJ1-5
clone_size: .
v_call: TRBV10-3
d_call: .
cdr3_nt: TGTGCCACGACCGTTACGAGCAATAGTCAGCCCCAGCATTTT
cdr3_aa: CATTVTSNSQPQHF

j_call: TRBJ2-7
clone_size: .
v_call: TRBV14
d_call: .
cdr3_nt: TGTGCCAGCAGCCAAGTCCAGGGTTCCGAGCAGTACTTC
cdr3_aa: CASSQVQGSEQYF

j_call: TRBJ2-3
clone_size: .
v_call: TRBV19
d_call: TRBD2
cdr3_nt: TGTGCCAGTAGTTTTTTAGCGGGTCTTCGCACAGATACGCAGTATTTT
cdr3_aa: CASSFLAGLRTDTQYF

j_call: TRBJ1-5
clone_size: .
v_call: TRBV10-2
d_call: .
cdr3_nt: TGCGCCAGCAGCTATGGACGGCAGCCCCAGCATTTT
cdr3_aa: CASSYGRQPQHF

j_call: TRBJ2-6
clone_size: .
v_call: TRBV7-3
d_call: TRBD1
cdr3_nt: TGTGCCAGCAGCTTAACCGTGACAGGGGGCTCTGGGGCCAACGTCCTGACTTTC
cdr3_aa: CASSLTVTGGSGANVLTF

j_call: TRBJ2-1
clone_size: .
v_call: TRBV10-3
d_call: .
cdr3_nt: TGTGCCATGGCTGGACGGAATAACAATGAGCAGTTCTTC
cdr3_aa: CAMAGRNNNEQFF

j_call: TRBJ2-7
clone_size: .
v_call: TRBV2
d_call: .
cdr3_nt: TGTGCCAGCAGTCGGAGCGAAAGCGGGTACGAGCAGTACTTC
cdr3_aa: CASSRSESGYEQYF

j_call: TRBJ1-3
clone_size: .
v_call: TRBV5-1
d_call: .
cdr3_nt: TGCGCCAGCAGCTTGGTAGGACGGGGAAACACCATATATTTT
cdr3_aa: CASSLVGRGNTIYF

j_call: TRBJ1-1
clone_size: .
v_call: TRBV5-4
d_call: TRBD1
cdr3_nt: TGTGCCAGCAGCCCACAGGGGGCGCGGGTGAACACTGAAGCTTTCTTT
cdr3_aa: CASSPQGARVNTEAFF

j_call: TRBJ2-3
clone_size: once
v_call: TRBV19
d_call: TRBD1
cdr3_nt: TGTGCCAGTAGTACCTACAGGGGGGGCACAGATACGCAGTATTTT
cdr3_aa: CASSTYRGGTDTQYF

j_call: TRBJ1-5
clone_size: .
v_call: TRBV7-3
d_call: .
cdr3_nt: TGTGCCAGCAGCTCGGACGGCAATCAGCCCCAGCATTTT
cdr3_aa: CASSSDGNQPQHF

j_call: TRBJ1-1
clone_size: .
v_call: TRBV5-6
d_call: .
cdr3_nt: TGTGCCAGCAGCTTGCGCATCTCAGGGCTTGGGCTGAACACTGAAGCTTTCTTT
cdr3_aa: CASSLRISGLGLNTEAFF

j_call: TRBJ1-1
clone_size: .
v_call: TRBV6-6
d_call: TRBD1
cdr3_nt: TGTGCCAGCAGTGACGCCCCGGGACAGGGTGAAGCTTTCTTT
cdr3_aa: CASSDAPGQGEAFF

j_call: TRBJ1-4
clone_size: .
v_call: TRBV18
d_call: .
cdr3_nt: TGTGCCAGCTCACCACGATCGTCTAATGAAAAACTGTTTTTT
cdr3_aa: CASSPRSSNEKLFF

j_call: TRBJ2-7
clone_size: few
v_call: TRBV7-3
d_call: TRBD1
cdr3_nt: TGTGCCAGCGAGTCCCGGGACAGGTGTGGAGCCTACGAGCAGTACTTC
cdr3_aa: CASESRDRCGAYEQYF

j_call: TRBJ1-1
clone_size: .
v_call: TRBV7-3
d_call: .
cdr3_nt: TGTGCCAGCAGCTTAGTACAGGGACCCACTGAAGCTTTCTTT
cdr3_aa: CASSLVQGPTEAFF

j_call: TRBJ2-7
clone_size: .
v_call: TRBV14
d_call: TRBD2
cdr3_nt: TGTGCCAGCAGCCCTCTAGCGGGGGACTACGAGCAGTACTTC
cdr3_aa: CASSPLAGDYEQYF

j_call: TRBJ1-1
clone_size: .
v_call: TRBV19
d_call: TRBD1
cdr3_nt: TGTGCCAGTAGTGGACAGGGGAGCGCCCGGAACACTGAAGCTTTCTTT
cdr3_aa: CASSGQGSARNTEAFF

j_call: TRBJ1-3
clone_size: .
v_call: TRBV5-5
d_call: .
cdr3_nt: TGTGCCAGCAGCTTGGCTGGCGGGTTCAGCTCTGGAAACACCATATATTTT
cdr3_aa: CASSLAGGFSSGNTIYF

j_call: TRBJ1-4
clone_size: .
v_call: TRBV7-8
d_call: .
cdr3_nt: TGTGCCAGCAGCGATAGATTCCTCGCTACCGCTGAAAAACTGTTTTTT
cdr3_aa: CASSDRFLATAEKLFF

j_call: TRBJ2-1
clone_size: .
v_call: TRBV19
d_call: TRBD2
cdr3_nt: TGTGCCAGTAGGGCTAGCGGGAGAGGCCGGCAGACTGAGCAGTTCTTC
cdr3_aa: CASRASGRGRQTEQFF

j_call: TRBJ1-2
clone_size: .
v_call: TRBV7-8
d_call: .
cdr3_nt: TGTGCCAGCAGCTCCCCCTTGTATGGCTACACCTTC
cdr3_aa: CASSSPLYGYTF

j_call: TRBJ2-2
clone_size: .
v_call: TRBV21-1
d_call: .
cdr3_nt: TGTGCCACAGAAGGCGGGCCTACCACCGGGGAGCTGTTTTTT
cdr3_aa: CATEGGPTTGELFF

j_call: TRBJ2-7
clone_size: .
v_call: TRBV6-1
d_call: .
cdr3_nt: TGTGCCAGCAGTGAAACCGGGGCTAGTGATCACGAGCAGTACTTC
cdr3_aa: CASSETGASDHEQYF

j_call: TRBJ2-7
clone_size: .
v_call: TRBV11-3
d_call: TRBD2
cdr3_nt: TGTGCCAGCAGCGGGCAGACTAGCGGGAGTGGGGAGCAGTACTTC
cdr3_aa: CASSGQTSGSGEQYF

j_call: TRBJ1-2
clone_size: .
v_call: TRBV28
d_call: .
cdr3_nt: TGTGCCAGCAGTACCAACCTGAGGGGGGTCTATGGCTACACCTTC
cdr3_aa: CASSTNLRGVYGYTF

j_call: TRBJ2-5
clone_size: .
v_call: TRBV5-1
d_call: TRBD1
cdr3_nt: TGCGCCACCGGACAGGGCGGGGAGACCCAGTACTTC
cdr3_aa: CATGQGGETQYF

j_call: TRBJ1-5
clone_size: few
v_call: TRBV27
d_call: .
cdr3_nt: TGTGCCAGCAGTTCCTCCGGGGGAGGCAATCAGCCCCAGCATTTT
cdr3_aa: CASSSSGGGNQPQHF

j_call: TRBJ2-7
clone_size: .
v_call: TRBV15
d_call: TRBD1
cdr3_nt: TGTGCCACCAGCAGAGTGGACAGGGCCTACGAGCAGTACTTC
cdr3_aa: CATSRVDRAYEQYF

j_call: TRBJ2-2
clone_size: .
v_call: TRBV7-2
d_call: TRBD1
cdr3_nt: TGTGCCAGCAGCTTAGCCCGGGACAGGGGGGCCGGGGAGCTGTTTTTT
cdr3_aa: CASSLARDRGAGELFF

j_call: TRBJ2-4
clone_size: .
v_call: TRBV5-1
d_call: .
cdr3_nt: TGCGCCAGCAGCTTGGAGGGTTCACTAGCCAAAAACATTCAGTACTTC
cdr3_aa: CASSLEGSLAKNIQYF

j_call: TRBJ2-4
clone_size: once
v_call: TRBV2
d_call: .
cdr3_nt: TGTGCCAGCAGTTTCCAAGCGAATCTAGCCAAAAACATTCAGTACTTC
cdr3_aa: CASSFQANLAKNIQYF

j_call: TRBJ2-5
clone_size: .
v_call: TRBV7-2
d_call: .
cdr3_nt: TGTGCCAGCAGCCATTCTAGCGCGAAGACCCAGTACTTC
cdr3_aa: CASSHSSAKTQYF

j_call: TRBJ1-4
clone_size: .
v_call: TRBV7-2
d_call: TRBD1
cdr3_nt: TGTGCCAGCAGTTTGACCGGGACAGGGGTTGAAAAACTGTTTTTT
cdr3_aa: CASSLTGTGVEKLFF

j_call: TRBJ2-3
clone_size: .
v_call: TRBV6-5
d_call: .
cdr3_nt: TGTGCCAGCAGAGTGGCAGATACGCAGTATTTT
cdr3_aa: CASRVADTQYF

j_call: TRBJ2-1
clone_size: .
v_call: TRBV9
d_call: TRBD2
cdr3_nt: TGTGCCAGCAGCGCCTCGGGACTAGAATACAGTGAGCAGTTCTTC
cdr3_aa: CASSASGLEYSEQFF

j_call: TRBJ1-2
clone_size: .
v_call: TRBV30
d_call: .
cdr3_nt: TGTGCCTGGAATTCCCAAGGAACGTCCGGCTACACCTTC
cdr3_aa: CAWNSQGTSGYTF

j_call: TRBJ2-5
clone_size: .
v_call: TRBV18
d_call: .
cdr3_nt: TGTGCCAGCTCACCCAAGGGCGAGACCCAGTACTTC
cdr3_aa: CASSPKGETQYF